The T cell receptor beta chain under discussion was sequenced for a study of blood T cells in healthy people across ages (dated by TCRdb to between 2015 and 2017). Regarding the study in general: In model experiments, roughly one uniquely barcoded TCR beta cDNA molecule per two T cells was captured by template switching. Age-related changes in TCR beta repertoire diversity were measured in the study by deep sequencing normalized with unique cDNA molecular identifiers. Four age groups were formed from the donors: young (average about 16 years), middle-aged (approximately 42), aged (roughly 56) and long-lived (less than 85). Using the same blood draw, the study looked at two additional independent replicas of 1 million unique cDNA reads for two donors, one aged 18 to 30 and the other aged 80 or older. To avoid experimental bias, donors of different ages were spread randomly across the sequencing lanes. Results and caveats for the whole study, not just this receptor: Donor CMV infection status was unknown, potentially confounding age-related changes in expanded clonotypes. Bulk unsorted PBMC profiling prevented conclusive comparison of naive and antigen-experienced compartments. Observed TCR beta diversity per million T cells fell roughly linearly with age, and a significant reduction was already apparent by age roughly 40. A strong correlation was found between observed TCR beta diversity and the percentage of naive T cells measured by flow cytometry. Compared with the aged group, more naive CD4+ T cells, fewer expanded clones and increased TCR diversity were shown by the long-lived group, suggesting age selection. Estimates of total diversity based on one million sequenced T cells were regarded as lower bounds and as underestimates.

Donors were around 37 systemically healthy Caucasian individuals from Russia aged 6 to 90 years. Approximately 10 milliliters of peripheral blood were collected from each donor into EDTA-treated Vacutainer tubes. Ficoll-Paque density-gradient centrifugation was used to isolate PBMCs, with at least 6.5 million per sample. Total RNA, at least 5.5 micrograms per sample, was extracted from PBMCs with Trizol reagent. For every donor, flow cytometry on a PBMC aliquot measured the percentage of naive CD45RAhigh/CD27high T cells. Of note for this clonotype: No antigen is known for it. No much larger clonotype is one base removed from it; base qualities were not supplied.

The library relied on 5' RACE. Sequencing used an Illumina HiSeq 2500. A second about 6 to 11 cycle PCR used a sample-barcoded 5' primer and a J-beta primer mix. Each TCR beta cDNA molecule received a unique molecular identifier from a template-switch 5' adaptor carrying 12 random nucleotides. At least 2.5 million CDR3-containing paired-end reads were obtained from each sample. First-strand cDNA synthesis was performed from all RNA using the Mint cDNA synthesis kit, with priming by a TRBC-specific oligonucleotide. All cDNA was treated with uracil-DNA glycosylase and then went through a first 18-cycle PCR with the universal primers M1SS and BC2_uni_R. Processing in the source paper ran as follows. Each sample was normalized by randomly selecting 1 million high-quality reads, each carrying a distinct molecular identifier. Instead of being binned into consensus sequences, reads with shared molecular identifiers were discarded. CDR3 identification, clonotype clustering and error correction used MiTCR with a Q25 quality threshold and the strictest error-elimination algorithm. Lower-bound total TCR beta diversity was estimated with a nonparametric unseen species model using Euler transformation. TCRdb reprocessed the public reads (quality trimming at Q25 with fastp, clone calling with MiXCR) and kept in-frame beta chains. Rows matching on CDR3 protein sequence are summarized as one entry with the most common DNA and genes. The V and J calls and clone size come from TCRdb's table, not from the authors' own analysis. A total of about 770,000 distinct CDR3 sequences appear in this sample, more than 40% of them only once. Roughly 19% of the sample lies in the top ten.

The CDR3 sequence holds 15 residues, the cysteine and phenylalanine included. The entry retains the CDR3 DNA only, 45 bases that are in frame from base 1. The CDR1 and CDR2 encoded by the germline V gene are SGHRS and YFSETQ. The clonotype was recovered from a man aged 55 to 70 in good health. Sequences were obtained from blood. Recombination connected TRBV5-1 to TRBJ2-7, and TRBD2 aligns with 10 junction nucleotides. The end of the DNA aligns better with TRBJ2-5, so the J call may be wrong. The DNA sequence is TGCGCCAGCAGCGGAAGCGGGGGGGTGGTAGAGACCCAGTACTTC. Its protein is CASSGSGGVVETQYF.